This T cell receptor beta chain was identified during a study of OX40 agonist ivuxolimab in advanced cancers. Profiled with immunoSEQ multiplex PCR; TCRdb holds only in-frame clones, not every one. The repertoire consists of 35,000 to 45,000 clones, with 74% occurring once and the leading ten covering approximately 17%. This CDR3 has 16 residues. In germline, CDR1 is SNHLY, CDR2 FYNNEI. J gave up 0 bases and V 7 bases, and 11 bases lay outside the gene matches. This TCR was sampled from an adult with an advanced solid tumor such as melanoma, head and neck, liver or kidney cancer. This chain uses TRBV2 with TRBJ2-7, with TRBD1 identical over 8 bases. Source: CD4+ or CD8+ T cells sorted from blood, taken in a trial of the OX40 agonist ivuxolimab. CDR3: CASNGPGQGPSYEQYF. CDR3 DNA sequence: TGTGCCAGCAATGGACCCGGACAGGGTCCCTCCTACGAGCAGTACTTC.